This T cell receptor (beta chain) was profiled in a study of monozygotic twins with inflammatory bowel disease. Total RNA, at roughly 3.5 ug, went into every TCR library. Researchers put TCRalpha and TCRbeta cDNA through two nested PCRs lasting around 16 and 10 cycles. For each CDR3 protein, TCRdb gives one entry from its re-call of the 5' RACE reads, without DNA. The sample table sets out 300,000 to 350,000 distinct CDR3 sequences. CDR3 length equals 15 residues. The chain recombines TRBV12-3 or TRBV12-4 with TRBJ2-3; TCRdb returns TRBD1, unconfirmable since there is no DNA. This TCR came from a human donor with ulcerative colitis or Crohn's disease, or a healthy co-twin of an affected twin (not recorded which). Sequences were obtained from blood. The CDR3 region is CASSSRDFGTDTQYF.